The TCR beta chain described here comes from a study of OX40 agonist ivuxolimab in advanced cancers. TCRdb's table, derived via immunoSEQ multiplex PCR, lists solely in-frame clones and lacks some. The sample lists some 90,000 clones, roughly 92% occurring once. V dropped 4 bases and J dropped 0 bases, with 17 bases sitting between them. This CDR3 is 18 amino acids long. The germline V gene encodes CDR1 SGDLS and CDR2 YYNGEE. Study results and caveats: Clonal expansion was seen in CD4+ and CD8+ blood T cells by week 6 at 0.1 to 3.0 mg/kg. Among the least clonally expanded were partial responders at 0.1-3.0 mg/kg.

As to this clone: Its specificity is not known.

The sequencing here drew on CD4+ or CD8+ T cells sorted from blood, taken in a trial of the OX40 agonist ivuxolimab. The sequence came from an adult with an advanced solid tumor such as melanoma, head and neck, liver or kidney cancer. The V and J genes are TRBV9 and TRBJ2-6; D perhaps matches TRBD1 (5 bases). In DNA, the CDR3 is TGTGCCAGCAGCTTTTACGACAGTCCAGTCTCTGGGGCCAACGTCCTGACTTTC. Translating it yields CASSFYDSPVSGANVLTF.